What follows are 17 T cell receptor beta chains derived from one specimen sequenced in a study of PD-1 blockade in classical Hodgkin lymphoma. Every patient experienced relapse after autologous stem cell transplantation, and brentuximab vedotin exposure varied. Sequenced by immunoSEQ multiplex PCR; TCRdb stores in-frame clones only, minus some. This table holds around 14,000 clones, 80% to 90% found once. This specimen consisted of peripheral blood mononuclear cells (PBMCs), obtained before the second cycle of nivolumab. These receptors originate from a human donor with classical Hodgkin lymphoma.

This chain joins TRBV12-5 and TRBJ1-1; D is ambiguous. Looked up from germline, CDR1 is LGHNT and CDR2 is FRNRAP. The CDR3 loop spans 11 amino acids. Between the trimmed V and J ends, which lost 7 bases and 6 bases, there was a span of 9 bases. The CDR3 reads CASVLSSEAFF. CDR3 nucleotides: TGTGCTAGTGTCCTAAGCTCTGAAGCTTTCTTT.

This CDR3 reads CASSRSGTANTGELFF. DNA of the CDR3: TGCGCCAGCAGTCGTTCCGGGACCGCGAACACCGGGGAGCTGTTTTTT. The genes are TRBV4-3 and TRBJ2-2; D possibly uses TRBD1 or TRBD2 (5 bases each). Germline CDR1 reads LGHNA; CDR2 reads YSLEER. This CDR3 region has 16 residues. V was cut by 6 bases and J by 0 bases, with 14 bases left in between.

On this clone: One end of the junction is discordant with germline, which a read error may explain. J is TRBJ1-1 and V is TRBV9; D ambiguous. CDR1 SGDLS and CDR2 YYNGEE come from the germline V gene. This CDR3 region has 13 residues. The CDR3 protein is CASGVGSNTEAFF. The DNA of the CDR3 is TGTGCCAGCGGCGTAGGGTCGAACACTGAAGCTTTCTTT. The full variable domain, its missing parts supplied by reference TRBV9 and TRBJ1-1, is DSGVTQTPKHLITATGQRVTLRCSPRSGDLSVYWYQQSLDQGLQFLIQYYNGEERAKGNILERFSAQQFPDLHSELNLSSLELGDSALYFCASGVGSNTEAFFGQGTRLTVV.

This clone was observed once. The rearrangement uses TRBV14 and TRBJ1-1, with D possibly being TRBD1 (5 bases). V lost 4 bases and J lost 0, with 12 bases in between. The CDR3 loop spans 15 amino acids. CDR1 is SGHDN and CDR2 is FVKESK in the germline V gene. The CDR3 sequence: CASSPQATMNTEAFF. The DNA of the CDR3 is TGTGCCAGCAGCCCACAGGCAACCATGAACACTGAAGCTTTCTTT.

The chain has TRBV27 and TRBJ1-5; a weak D match, TRBD1 (6 bases). V gave up 6 bases and J gave up 3 bases, with 9 bases separating them. Germline V gives CDR1 MNHEY, CDR2 SMNVEV (reference sequence). This CDR3 has 13 amino acids. DNA for the CDR3: TGTGCCAGCAGGGACAGACTCAATCAGCCCCAGCATTTT. Residues: CASRDRLNQPQHF.

The CDR3 region has the DNA TGTGCCAGCACTTATCGAGACCAAGAGACCCAGTACTTC. Translating gives CASTYRDQETQYF. The chain combines TRBV2 with TRBJ2-5; D gene ambiguous. The CDR3 loop spans 13 amino acids. Trimming cost V 7 bases and J 0 bases, with 9 bases left between them. The germline CDR1 and CDR2 sequences are SNHLY and FYNNEI.

Here the CDR3 reads CASSLARSNTGELFF. In DNA form, the CDR3 reads TGTGCCAGCAGCTTGGCCAGATCAAACACCGGGGAGCTGTTTTTT. V and J are TRBV5-4 and TRBJ2-2, with D hard to call. The germline V gene encodes CDR1 SGHNT and CDR2 YYREEE (reference sequence). Between the trimmed V and J ends, which lost 0 bases and 2 bases, there was a span of 8 bases. This CDR3 comprises 15 residues.

The rearrangement joins TRBV4-3 to TRBJ2-1; TRBD2 matches 7 bases. This CDR3 contains 16 residues. From germline, CDR1 is LGHNA and CDR2 YSLEER. Trimming at V came to 0 bases and at J to 5 bases, leaving 7 bases not matched to a gene. The CDR3 region is CASSQETASGDNEQFF. As DNA, the CDR3 is TGCGCCAGCAGCCAAGAGACGGCTAGCGGAGACAATGAGCAGTTCTTC.

The chain has TRBV18 and TRBJ1-3; D is undetermined. This CDR3 is 13 amino acids long. Germline-derived CDR1 and CDR2 are KGHSH and LQKENI. With 3 bases removed from V and 4 bases from J, the gap between germline ends came to 7 bases. The CDR3 coding sequence is TGTGCCAGCTCACCCCGAAGGGGAAACACCATATATTTT. The encoded protein is CASSPRRGNTIYF.

The chain employs TRBV7-2 and TRBJ1-2, with 7 positions matching TRBD1. J was trimmed by 2 bases and V by 4 bases; bases with no gene match: 1. Germline CDR1 is SGHTA and CDR2 is FQGNSA. The length of the CDR3 is 13 residues. The CDR3 reads CASSSGQNYGYTF. The CDR3 nucleotides read TGTGCCAGCAGCTCGGGACAGAACTATGGCTACACCTTC.

The genes are TRBV14 and TRBJ2-5; no firm D call. Germline assignment: CDR1 SGHDN and CDR2 FVKESK. V lost 0 bases, J lost 2 bases, and 4 bases lay in between. The CDR3 spans 13 residues. The CDR3 region has the DNA TGTGCCAGCAGCCAAGAGTGGCAAGAGACCCAGTACTTC. It yields the protein CASSQEWQETQYF.

The genes are TRBV7-9 and TRBJ1-1, with D perhaps TRBD1 (5 bases). V was shortened by 7 bases and J by 1 base, with 16 bases between the two germline ends. The CDR3 extends over 15 amino acids. Germline CDR1 and CDR2: SEHNR and FQNEAQ (reference sequence). The CDR3 sequence: CASIDQIGTNTEAFF. The DNA for the CDR3 is TGTGCCAGCATCGATCAAATCGGGACGAACACTGAAGCTTTCTTT.

This chain connects TRBV2 to TRBJ1-5; the D gene is possibly TRBD1 (5 bases). V lost 5 bases and J 4 bases, leaving 15 bases between the germline ends. The CDR3 runs to 15 residues. Germline values: CDR1 SNHLY, CDR2 FYNNEI. CDR3 nucleotide sequence: TGTGCCAGCAGTTCAGACCAGGGAGGGAATCAGCCCCAGCATTTT. Protein sequence: CASSSDQGGNQPQHF. The variable domain in full, with the rest retrieved from reference TRBV2 and TRBJ1-5, is EPEVTQTPSHQVTQMGQEVILRCVPISNHLYFYWYRQILGQKVEFLVSFYNNEISEKSEIFDDQFSVERPDGSNFTLKIRSTKLEDSAMYFCASSSDQGGNQPQHFGDGTRLSIL.

The V and J genes are TRBV4-1 and TRBJ2-3; no definite D call. Trimming pared 0 bases from V and 4 bases from J, leaving 8 bases between. The CDR3 spans 14 residues. Germline V gene data show CDR1 as MGHRA and CDR2 as YSYEKL. This CDR3 reads CASSQDPEPDTQYF. CDR3 nucleotides: TGCGCCAGCAGCCAAGATCCCGAACCAGATACGCAGTATTTT.

J is TRBJ1-2 and V is TRBV5-4, with D hard to call. CDR1 SGHNT and CDR2 YYREEE come from the germline V gene (reference sequence). The CDR3 has 15 residues. Trimming took off 0 bases at V and 0 bases at J, with 9 bases between the two ends. This chain's CDR3 is CASSLAGVANYGYTF. The CDR3 coding sequence is TGTGCCAGCAGCTTGGCCGGGGTGGCTAACTATGGCTACACCTTC.

This sequence joins TRBV4-3 and TRBJ1-2, with 9 bases aligning to TRBD1. V gave up 4 bases and J gave up 14 bases; unmatched junction bases: 11. The CDR3 extends over 13 amino acids. CDR1 LGHNA and CDR2 YSLEER come from the germline V gene. The chain's CDR3 is CASSLQPGQGRTF. CDR3 DNA: TGCGCCAGCAGCCTTCAACCGGGACAGGGAAGGACCTTC.

A few counts support this clone. The chain employs TRBV5-1 and TRBJ2-2; D may be TRBD2 (5 bases). This CDR3 region has 15 residues. V was pared by 1 base and J by 5 bases, with 12 bases between. CDR1 and CDR2 from the germline V gene are SGHRS and YFSETQ. In nucleotides, the CDR3 is TGCGCCAGCAGCTTGAGTCTAGCCCTGACCGGGGAGCTGTTTTTT. Its translation: CASSLSLALTGELFF.